This record covers a single T cell receptor (beta chain). The data originate from a study of blood T cells in healthy people across ages. With a J-beta primer mix and a sample-barcoded 5' primer, a second PCR ran about 7 to 12 cycles. From the 5' RACE reads, TCRdb called clonotypes with MiXCR, one entry per CDR3 protein. Of 650,000 to 800,000 distinct CDR3 sequences listed, around 42% are singletons. Trimming left V 2 bases short and J 2 bases short, with 9 bases between. CDR3 length: 14 residues. This clonotype was obtained from a man between 60 and 75 years old in good health. V and J are TRBV12-3 or TRBV12-4 and TRBJ1-1; D might be TRBD1 (5 bases). The source material was blood. The CDR3 DNA follows: TGTGCCAGCAGTTTAAGGGGATTTAACACTGAAGCTTTCTTT. Translating gives CASSLRGFNTEAFF.